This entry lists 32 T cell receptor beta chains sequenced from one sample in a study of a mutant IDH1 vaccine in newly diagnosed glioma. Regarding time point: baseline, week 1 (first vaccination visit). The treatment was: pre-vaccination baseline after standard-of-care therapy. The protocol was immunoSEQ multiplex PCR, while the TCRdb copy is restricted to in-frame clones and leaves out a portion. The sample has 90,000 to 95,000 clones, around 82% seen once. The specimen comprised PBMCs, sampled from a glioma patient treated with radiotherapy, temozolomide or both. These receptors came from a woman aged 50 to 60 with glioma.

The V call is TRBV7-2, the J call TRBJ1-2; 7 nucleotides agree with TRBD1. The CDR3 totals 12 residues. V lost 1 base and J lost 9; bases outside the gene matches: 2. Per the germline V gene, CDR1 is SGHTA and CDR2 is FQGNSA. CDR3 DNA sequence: TGTGCCAGCAGCTTAGAGACAGGGAGCTACACCTTC. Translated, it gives CASSLETGSYTF.

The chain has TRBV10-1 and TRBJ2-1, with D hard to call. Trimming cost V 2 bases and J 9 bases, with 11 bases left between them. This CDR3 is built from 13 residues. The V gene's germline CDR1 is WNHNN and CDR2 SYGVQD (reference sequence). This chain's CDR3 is CASSEITDGEQFF. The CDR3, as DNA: TGCGCCAGCAGTGAGATAACAGACGGTGAGCAGTTCTTC.

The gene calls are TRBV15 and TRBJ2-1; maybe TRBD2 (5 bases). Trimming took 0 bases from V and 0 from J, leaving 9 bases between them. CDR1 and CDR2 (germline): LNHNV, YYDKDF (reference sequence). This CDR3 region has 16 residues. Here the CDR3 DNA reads TGTGCCACCAGCAGAGAGAGGGCGAGCTCCTACAATGAGCAGTTCTTC. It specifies CATSRERASSYNEQFF.

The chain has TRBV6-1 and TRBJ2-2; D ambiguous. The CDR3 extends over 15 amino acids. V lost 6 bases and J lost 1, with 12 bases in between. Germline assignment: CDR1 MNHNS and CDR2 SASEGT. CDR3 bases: TGTGCCAGCAGCATCTTCGTGGGGAACACCGGGGAGCTGTTTTTT. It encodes CASSIFVGNTGELFF.

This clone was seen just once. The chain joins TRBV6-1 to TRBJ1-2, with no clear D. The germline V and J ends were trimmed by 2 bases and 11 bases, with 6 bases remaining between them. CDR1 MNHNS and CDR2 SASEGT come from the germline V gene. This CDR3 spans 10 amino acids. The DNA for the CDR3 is TGTGCCAGCAGTGAACTGCGGTACACCTTC. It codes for CASSELRYTF.

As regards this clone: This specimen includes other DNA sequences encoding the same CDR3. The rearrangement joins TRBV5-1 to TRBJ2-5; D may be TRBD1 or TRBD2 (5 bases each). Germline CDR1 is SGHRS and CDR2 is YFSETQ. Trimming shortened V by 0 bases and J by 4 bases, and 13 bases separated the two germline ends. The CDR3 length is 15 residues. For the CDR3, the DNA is TGCGCCAGCAGCTTGGGTCGGGGACGCGGAGAGACCCAGTACTTC. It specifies CASSLGRGRGETQYF.

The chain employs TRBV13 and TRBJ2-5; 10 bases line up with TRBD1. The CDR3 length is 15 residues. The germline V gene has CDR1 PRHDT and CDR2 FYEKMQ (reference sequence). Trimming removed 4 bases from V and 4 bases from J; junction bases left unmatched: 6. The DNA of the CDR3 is TGTGCCAGCAGCTCCGGGACAGGGGTAGTAGAGACCCAGTACTTC. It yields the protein CASSSGTGVVETQYF.

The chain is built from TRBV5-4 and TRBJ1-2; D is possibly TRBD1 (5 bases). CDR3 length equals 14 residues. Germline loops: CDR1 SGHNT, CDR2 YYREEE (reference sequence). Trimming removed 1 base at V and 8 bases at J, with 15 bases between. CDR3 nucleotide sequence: TGTGCCAGCAGCTTGTCGGAGGGGTCCTTCGGCTACACCTTC. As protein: CASSLSEGSFGYTF.

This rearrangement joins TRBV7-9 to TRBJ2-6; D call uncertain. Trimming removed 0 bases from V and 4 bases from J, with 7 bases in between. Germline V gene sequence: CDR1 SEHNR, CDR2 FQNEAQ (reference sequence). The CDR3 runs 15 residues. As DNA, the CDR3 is TGTGCCAGCAGCTTAGCGACTCCAGGGGCCAACGTCCTGACTTTC. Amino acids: CASSLATPGANVLTF.

This chain's CDR3 is CASSYSKGGASGYTF. In DNA form, the CDR3 reads TGTGCCAGCAGTTACTCGAAAGGGGGCGCGTCCGGCTACACCTTC. This chain connects TRBV6-6 to TRBJ1-2, with 7 bases identical to TRBD1. CDR3 size: 15 residues. V gave up 0 bases and J gave up 8 bases; unmatched junction bases: 9. In germline, CDR1 is MNHNY, CDR2 SVGAGI (reference sequence).

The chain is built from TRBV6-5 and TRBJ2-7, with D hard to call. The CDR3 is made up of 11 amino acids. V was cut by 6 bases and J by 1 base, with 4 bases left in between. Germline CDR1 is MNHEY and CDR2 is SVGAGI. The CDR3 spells CASRGSYEQYF. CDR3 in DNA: TGTGCCAGCAGAGGATCCTACGAGCAGTACTTC.

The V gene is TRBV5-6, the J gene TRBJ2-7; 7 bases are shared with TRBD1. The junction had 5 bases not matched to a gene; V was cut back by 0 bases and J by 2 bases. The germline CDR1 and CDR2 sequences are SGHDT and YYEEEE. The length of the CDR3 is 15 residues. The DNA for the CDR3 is TGTGCCAGCAGCTTGGCGGACAGGTCGACCTACGAGCAGTACTTC. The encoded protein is CASSLADRSTYEQYF.

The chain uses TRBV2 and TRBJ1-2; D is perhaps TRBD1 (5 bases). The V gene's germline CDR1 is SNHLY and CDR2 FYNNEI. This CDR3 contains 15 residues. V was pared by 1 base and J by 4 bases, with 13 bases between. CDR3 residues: CASSEGEQGRYGYTF. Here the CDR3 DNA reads TGTGCCAGCAGTGAAGGGGAGCAGGGCCGCTATGGCTACACCTTC.

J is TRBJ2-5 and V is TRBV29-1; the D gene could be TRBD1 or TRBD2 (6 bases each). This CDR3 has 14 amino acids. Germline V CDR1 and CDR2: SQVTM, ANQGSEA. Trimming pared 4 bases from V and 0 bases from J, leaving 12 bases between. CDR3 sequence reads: CSVVRGAHQETQYF. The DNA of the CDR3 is TGCAGCGTTGTAAGGGGGGCTCACCAAGAGACCCAGTACTTC.

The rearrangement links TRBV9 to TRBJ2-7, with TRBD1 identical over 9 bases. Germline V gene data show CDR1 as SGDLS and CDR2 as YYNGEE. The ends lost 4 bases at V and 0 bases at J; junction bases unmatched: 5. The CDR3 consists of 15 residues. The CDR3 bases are TGTGCCAGCAGCTCCGGGACAGGGCCCTCCTACGAGCAGTACTTC. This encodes CASSSGTGPSYEQYF. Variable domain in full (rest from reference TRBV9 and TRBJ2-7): DSGVTQTPKHLITATGQRVTLRCSPRSGDLSVYWYQQSLDQGLQFLIQYYNGEERAKGNILERFSAQQFPDLHSELNLSSLELGDSALYFCASSSGTGPSYEQYFGPGTRLTVT.

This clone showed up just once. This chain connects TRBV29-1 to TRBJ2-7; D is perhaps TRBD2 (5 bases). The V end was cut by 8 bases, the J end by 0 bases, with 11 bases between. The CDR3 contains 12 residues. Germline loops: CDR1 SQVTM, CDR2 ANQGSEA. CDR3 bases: TGCAGCTCAATGGGGAGCTCCTACGAGCAGTACTTC. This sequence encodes CSSMGSSYEQYF.

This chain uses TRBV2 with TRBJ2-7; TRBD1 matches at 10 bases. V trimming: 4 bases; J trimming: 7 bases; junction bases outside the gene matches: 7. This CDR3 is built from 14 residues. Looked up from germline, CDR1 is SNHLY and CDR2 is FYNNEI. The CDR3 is CASSVRQGAREQYF. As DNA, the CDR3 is TGTGCCAGCAGTGTGCGACAGGGGGCAAGGGAGCAGTACTTC.

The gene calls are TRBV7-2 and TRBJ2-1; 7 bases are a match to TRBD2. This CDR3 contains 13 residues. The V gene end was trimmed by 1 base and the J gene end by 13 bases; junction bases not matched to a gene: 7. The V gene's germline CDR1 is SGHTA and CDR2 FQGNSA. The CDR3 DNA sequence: TGTGCCAGCAGCTTAGGGGAGCGGGGAAACCAGTTCTTC. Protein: CASSLGERGNQFF.

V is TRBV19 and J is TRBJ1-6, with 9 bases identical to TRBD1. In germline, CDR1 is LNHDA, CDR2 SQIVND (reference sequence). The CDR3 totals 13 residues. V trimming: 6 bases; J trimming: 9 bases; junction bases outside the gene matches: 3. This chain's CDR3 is CASRGQGFSPLHF. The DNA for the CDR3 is TGTGCCAGTAGGGGACAGGGATTTTCACCCCTCCACTTT.

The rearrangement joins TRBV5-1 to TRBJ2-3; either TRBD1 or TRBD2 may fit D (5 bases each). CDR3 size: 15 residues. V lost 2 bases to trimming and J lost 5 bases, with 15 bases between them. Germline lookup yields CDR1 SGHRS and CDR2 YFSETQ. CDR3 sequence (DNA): TGCGCCAGCAGCTTCTACCAGGGAGTCGGAGATACGCAGTATTTT. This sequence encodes CASSFYQGVGDTQYF. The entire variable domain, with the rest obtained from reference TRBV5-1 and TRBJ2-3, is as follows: KAGVTQTPRYLIKTRGQQVTLSCSPISGHRSVSWYQQTPGQGLQFLFEYFSETQRNKGNFPGRFSGRQFSNSRSEMNVSTLELGDSALYLCASSFYQGVGDTQYFGPGTRLTVL.

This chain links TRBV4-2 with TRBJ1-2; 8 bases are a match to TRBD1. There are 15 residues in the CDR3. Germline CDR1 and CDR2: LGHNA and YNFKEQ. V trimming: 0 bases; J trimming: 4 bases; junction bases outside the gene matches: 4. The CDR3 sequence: CASSQDGTGVYGYTF. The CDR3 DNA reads TGTGCCAGCAGCCAAGACGGGACAGGAGTCTATGGCTACACCTTC.

CDR3 DNA: TGTGCCAGCATTTGGAGGGGGGCGGTTGGCACCGGGGAGCTGTTTTTT. This codes for CASIWRGAVGTGELFF. The rearrangement links TRBV7-9 to TRBJ2-2; D is tentatively TRBD1 or TRBD2 (6 bases each). CDR1 and CDR2 from the germline V gene are SEHNR and FQNEAQ (reference sequence). V shed 7 bases and J shed 4 bases, with 19 bases lying between them. This CDR3 is built from 16 residues.

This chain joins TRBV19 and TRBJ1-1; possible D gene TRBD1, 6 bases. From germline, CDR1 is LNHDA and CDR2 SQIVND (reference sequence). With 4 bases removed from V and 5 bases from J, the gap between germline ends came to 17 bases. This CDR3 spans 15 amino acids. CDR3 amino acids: CASSTYRVAGTEAFF. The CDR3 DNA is TGTGCCAGTAGTACGTACAGGGTCGCTGGGACTGAAGCTTTCTTT.

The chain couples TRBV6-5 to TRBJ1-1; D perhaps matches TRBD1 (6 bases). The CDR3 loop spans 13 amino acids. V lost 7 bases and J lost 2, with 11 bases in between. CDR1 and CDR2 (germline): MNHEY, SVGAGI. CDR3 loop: CASTKGGNTEAFF. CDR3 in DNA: TGTGCCAGCACAAAGGGGGGAAACACTGAAGCTTTCTTT.

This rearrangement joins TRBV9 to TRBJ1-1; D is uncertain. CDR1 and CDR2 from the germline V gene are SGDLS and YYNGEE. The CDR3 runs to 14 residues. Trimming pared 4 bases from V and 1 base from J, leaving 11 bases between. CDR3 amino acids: CASSSPISNTEAFF. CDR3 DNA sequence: TGTGCCAGCAGCTCGCCGATCTCGAACACTGAAGCTTTCTTT.

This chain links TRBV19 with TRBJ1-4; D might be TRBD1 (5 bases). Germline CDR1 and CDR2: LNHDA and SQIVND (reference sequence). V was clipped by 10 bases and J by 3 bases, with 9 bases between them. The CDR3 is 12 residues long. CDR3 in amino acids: CATVGANEKLFF. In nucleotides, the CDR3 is TGTGCCACAGTAGGGGCTAATGAAAAACTGTTTTTT.

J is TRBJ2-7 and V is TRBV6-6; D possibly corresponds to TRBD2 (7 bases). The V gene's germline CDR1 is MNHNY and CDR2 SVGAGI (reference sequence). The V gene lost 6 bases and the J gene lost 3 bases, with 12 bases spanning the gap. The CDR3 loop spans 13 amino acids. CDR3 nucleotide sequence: TGTGCCAGCAGGGCGGGGGCCGGCTACGAGCAGTACTTC. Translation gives CASRAGAGYEQYF.

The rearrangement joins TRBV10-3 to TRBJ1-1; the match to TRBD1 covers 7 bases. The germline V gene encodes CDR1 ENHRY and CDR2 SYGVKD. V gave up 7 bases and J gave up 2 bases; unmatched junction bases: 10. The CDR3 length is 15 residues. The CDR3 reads CAINTRDRKNTEAFF. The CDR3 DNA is TGTGCCATCAATACTAGGGACAGAAAAAACACTGAAGCTTTCTTT.

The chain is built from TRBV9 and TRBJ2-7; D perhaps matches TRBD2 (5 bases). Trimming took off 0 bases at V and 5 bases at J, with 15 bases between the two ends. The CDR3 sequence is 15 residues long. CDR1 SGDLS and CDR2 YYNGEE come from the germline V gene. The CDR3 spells CASSVGGSTIDEQYF. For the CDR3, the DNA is TGTGCCAGCAGCGTAGGCGGGTCCACTATAGACGAGCAGTACTTC.

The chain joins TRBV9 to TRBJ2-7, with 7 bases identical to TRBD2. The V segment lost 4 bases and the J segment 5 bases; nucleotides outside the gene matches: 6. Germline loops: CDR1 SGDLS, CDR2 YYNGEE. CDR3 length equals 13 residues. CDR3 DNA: TGTGCCAGCAGCCGGGACGGGAGGCACGAGCAGTACTTC. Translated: CASSRDGRHEQYF.

Here the CDR3 reads CASSRTGGGGYTF. CDR3 sequence (DNA): TGTGCCAGCAGCCGGACAGGGGGCGGGGGCTACACCTTC. The chain recombines TRBV7-6 with TRBJ1-2; 11 positions agree with TRBD1. Germline values: CDR1 SGHVS, CDR2 FNYEAQ. CDR3 length equals 13 residues. Unmatched junction bases numbered 4, after V lost 5 bases and J lost 8 bases.

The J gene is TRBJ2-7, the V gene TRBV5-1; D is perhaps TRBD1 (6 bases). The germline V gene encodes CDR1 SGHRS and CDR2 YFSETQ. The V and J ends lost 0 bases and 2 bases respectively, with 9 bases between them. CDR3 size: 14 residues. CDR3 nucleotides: TGCGCCAGCAGCTTGGTCACAGGGCCCTACGAGCAGTACTTC. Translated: CASSLVTGPYEQYF.